The rows below give T cell receptor beta chains drawn from one sample of a study of T-cell reconstitution after alpha-beta-depleted transplantation in children. One entry per CDR3 protein, called by TCRdb with MiXCR from the PCR reads. The sample has roughly 420,000 distinct CDR3 sequences; about 16% are singletons. This specimen was PBMCs, mostly from graft donor cells, taken 360 days after TCRalphabeta/CD19-depleted stem cell transplant. These receptors were taken from a boy in the first two years of life who had a stem cell transplant for Wiskott-Aldrich syndrome, so the T cells may come from the graft donor. CDR3s include the opening cysteine and the closing phenylalanine or tryptophan. Fields, in order: D gene, J gene, V gene, clone size, CDR3 protein, CDR3 DNA. The D gene is left open where the match is weak. Size is omitted from some rows. Given values are once, few, many or a class for expanded clones.

TRBD2 TRBJ2-7 TRBV4-1 NA CASSRQTSGQYEQYF TGCGCCAGCAGCCGTCAGACTAGCGGACAATACGAGCAGTACTTC
NA TRBJ2-4 TRBV11-2 few CASSEGRGKNIQYF TGTGCCAGCAGCGAGGGACGGGGCAAAAACATTCAGTACTTC
NA TRBJ2-5 TRBV7-9 NA CASNQGQETQYF TGTGCCAGCAACCAGGGACAAGAGACCCAGTACTTC
NA TRBJ1-2 TRBV12-3/TRBV12-4 few CASSRDSSRNYGYTF TGTGCCAGCAGCCGTGACAGCTCCCGTAACTATGGCTACACCTTC
TRBD2 TRBJ2-7 TRBV5-6 NA CASSLRTSGRPRDEQYF TGTGCCAGCAGCTTGCGGACTAGCGGGAGGCCCCGGGACGAGCAGTACTTC
NA TRBJ2-2 TRBV12-3/TRBV12-4 NA CASSLLTNTGELFF TGTGCCAGCAGTTTATTGACGAACACCGGGGAGCTGTTTTTT
NA TRBJ2-1 TRBV5-1 few CASSSEGRVSYNEQFF TGCGCCAGCAGCTCGGAAGGGCGGGTCTCCTACAATGAGCAGTTCTTC
TRBD2 TRBJ2-1 TRBV24-1 NA CATSDRLAGRDEQFF TGTGCCACCAGTGATCGACTAGCGGGACGGGATGAGCAGTTCTTC
NA TRBJ1-2 TRBV15 NA CATSYSTLLHGYTF TGTGCCACCAGCTATTCGACCCTCTTGCATGGCTACACCTTC
NA TRBJ2-7 TRBV4-3 NA CASSQERAREGGYEQYF TGCGCCAGCAGCCAAGAGCGTGCCCGCGAGGGTGGCTACGAGCAGTACTTC
NA TRBJ1-1 TRBV10-2 few CASIDRTEAFF TGCGCCAGCATAGACAGGACTGAAGCTTTCTTT
TRBD2 TRBJ2-3 TRBV7-2 NA CASSLGLAGNTQYF TGTGCCAGCAGCTTAGGGCTAGCGGGAAATACGCAGTATTTT
NA TRBJ2-3 TRBV6-2/TRBV6-3 NA CASSEQGYTDTQYF TGTGCCAGCAGTGAGCAGGGATACACAGATACGCAGTATTTT
TRBD2 TRBJ2-1 TRBV3-1 NA CASSQGLGGNEQFF TGTGCCAGCAGCCAGGGACTAGGAGGCAATGAGCAGTTCTTC
TRBD2 TRBJ2-1 TRBV20-1 NA CSAIAGGPYNEQFF TGCAGTGCTATAGCGGGAGGGCCCTACAATGAGCAGTTCTTC
NA TRBJ2-7 TRBV5-1 few CASSLIGNYEQYF TGCGCCAGCAGCTTAATTGGCAACTACGAGCAGTACTTC
NA TRBJ1-1 TRBV20-1 few CSARRAREAFF TGCAGTGCTAGGAGGGCTAGAGAAGCTTTCTTT
TRBD1 TRBJ1-2 TRBV2 once CASLGDRRPGGYTF TGTGCCAGCTTAGGGGACAGGCGGCCTGGCGGCTACACCTTC
TRBD1 TRBJ2-5 TRBV2 few CATIRGLTGYIVPETQYF TGTGCCACTATTAGGGGCCTGACAGGGTACATCGTTCCCGAGACCCAGTACTTC
NA TRBJ2-5 TRBV4-3 NA CASSQELGQETQYF TGCGCCAGCAGCCAAGAGTTAGGCCAAGAGACCCAGTACTTC
NA TRBJ1-2 TRBV6-2/TRBV6-3 many CASTSGTGPYGYTF TGTGCCAGCACCTCCGGGACGGGGCCCTATGGCTACACCTTC
TRBD1 TRBJ1-1 TRBV6-1 NA CASSVRQGTDTEAFF TGTGCCAGCAGTGTTCGACAGGGGACGGACACTGAAGCTTTCTTT
TRBD2 TRBJ2-5 TRBV12-3/TRBV12-4 few CASSPHGLAGETQYF TGTGCCAGCAGTCCTCACGGACTAGCGGGAGAGACCCAGTACTTC
NA TRBJ1-2 TRBV12-3/TRBV12-4 few CASSLGDVPYGYTF TGTGCCAGCAGTTTAGGGGACGTCCCCTATGGCTACACCTTC
NA TRBJ2-5 TRBV7-2 few CASSLNPWGETQYF TGTGCCAGCAGCTTAAATCCATGGGGAGAGACCCAGTACTTC
NA TRBJ2-1 TRBV6-2/TRBV6-3 few CASGEVPNEQFF TGTGCCAGTGGGGAGGTACCCAATGAGCAGTTCTTC
NA TRBJ2-3 TRBV10-1 NA CASSRTAFSSTDTQYF TGCGCCAGCAGCCGGACTGCCTTTTCGAGCACAGATACGCAGTATTTT
NA TRBJ2-5 TRBV21-1 NA CASSKSKPRLAGVLETQYF TGTGCCAGCAGCAAATCGAAACCGAGGCTAGCGGGAGTACTGGAGACCCAGTACTTC
NA TRBJ2-3 TRBV11-2 NA CASSLVILVGSPFTDTQYF TGTGCCAGCAGCTTAGTTATTTTGGTCGGGAGTCCGTTCACAGATACGCAGTATTTT
NA TRBJ2-3 TRBV27 NA CASNIFGGAYSTDTQYF TGTGCCAGCAACATTTTTGGGGGGGCTTATAGCACAGATACGCAGTATTTT
NA TRBJ1-1 TRBV29-1 NA CSVETGVVNTEAFF TGCAGCGTTGAAACGGGGGTAGTGAACACTGAAGCTTTCTTT
TRBD1 TRBJ2-7 TRBV29-1 few CSVEYYIRDRGHEQYF TGCAGCGTTGAATACTATATCCGGGACAGGGGCCACGAGCAGTACTTC
NA TRBJ2-1 TRBV13 NA CASSLVYSSYNEQFF TGTGCCAGCAGCTTAGTATACAGCTCCTACAATGAGCAGTTCTTC
NA TRBJ2-1 TRBV15 NA CATSRGPGIYNEQFF TGTGCCACCAGCAGGGGTCCAGGCATCTACAATGAGCAGTTCTTC
NA TRBJ1-1 TRBV6-1 NA CASSPGRTTEAFF TGTGCCAGCTCCCCGGGACGGACCACTGAAGCTTTCTTT
TRBD1 TRBJ2-1 TRBV14 few CASSQMGQGYYNEQFF TGTGCCAGCAGCCAGATGGGACAGGGTTATTACAATGAGCAGTTCTTC
NA TRBJ1-4 TRBV12-3/TRBV12-4 few CASRSTERIEKLFF TGTGCCAGCAGATCGACAGAGAGGATTGAAAAACTGTTTTTT
TRBD1 TRBJ1-2 TRBV7-8 NA CASSVRQGSRYGYTF TGTGCCAGCAGCGTAAGACAGGGGTCCCGCTATGGCTACACCTTC
NA TRBJ1-1 TRBV29-1 few CSLEGRNTEAFF TGCAGCCTCGAAGGCAGGAACACTGAAGCTTTCTTT
NA TRBJ2-6 TRBV5-5 NA CASSFVPGRGANVLTF TGTGCCAGCAGCTTCGTCCCGGGACGTGGGGCCAACGTCCTGACTTTC
NA TRBJ1-2 TRBV29-1 NA CSVGLGLDGYTF TGCAGCGTTGGGCTAGGATTGGATGGCTACACCTTC
NA TRBJ2-5 TRBV11-2 few CASSAFVGTGKETQYF TGTGCCAGCAGTGCCTTCGTAGGAACAGGGAAAGAGACCCAGTACTTC
NA TRBJ2-7 TRBV7-9 NA CASSLDGDPPYEQYF TGTGCCAGCAGCTTAGACGGGGATCCGCCCTACGAGCAGTACTTC
NA TRBJ2-1 TRBV10-3 NA CAISATRDPSNEQFF TGTGCCATCAGCGCTACTCGGGACCCTTCCAATGAGCAGTTCTTC
NA TRBJ1-2 TRBV20-1 NA CSATQQFFYGYTF TGCAGTGCTACACAGCAGTTTTTCTATGGCTACACCTTC